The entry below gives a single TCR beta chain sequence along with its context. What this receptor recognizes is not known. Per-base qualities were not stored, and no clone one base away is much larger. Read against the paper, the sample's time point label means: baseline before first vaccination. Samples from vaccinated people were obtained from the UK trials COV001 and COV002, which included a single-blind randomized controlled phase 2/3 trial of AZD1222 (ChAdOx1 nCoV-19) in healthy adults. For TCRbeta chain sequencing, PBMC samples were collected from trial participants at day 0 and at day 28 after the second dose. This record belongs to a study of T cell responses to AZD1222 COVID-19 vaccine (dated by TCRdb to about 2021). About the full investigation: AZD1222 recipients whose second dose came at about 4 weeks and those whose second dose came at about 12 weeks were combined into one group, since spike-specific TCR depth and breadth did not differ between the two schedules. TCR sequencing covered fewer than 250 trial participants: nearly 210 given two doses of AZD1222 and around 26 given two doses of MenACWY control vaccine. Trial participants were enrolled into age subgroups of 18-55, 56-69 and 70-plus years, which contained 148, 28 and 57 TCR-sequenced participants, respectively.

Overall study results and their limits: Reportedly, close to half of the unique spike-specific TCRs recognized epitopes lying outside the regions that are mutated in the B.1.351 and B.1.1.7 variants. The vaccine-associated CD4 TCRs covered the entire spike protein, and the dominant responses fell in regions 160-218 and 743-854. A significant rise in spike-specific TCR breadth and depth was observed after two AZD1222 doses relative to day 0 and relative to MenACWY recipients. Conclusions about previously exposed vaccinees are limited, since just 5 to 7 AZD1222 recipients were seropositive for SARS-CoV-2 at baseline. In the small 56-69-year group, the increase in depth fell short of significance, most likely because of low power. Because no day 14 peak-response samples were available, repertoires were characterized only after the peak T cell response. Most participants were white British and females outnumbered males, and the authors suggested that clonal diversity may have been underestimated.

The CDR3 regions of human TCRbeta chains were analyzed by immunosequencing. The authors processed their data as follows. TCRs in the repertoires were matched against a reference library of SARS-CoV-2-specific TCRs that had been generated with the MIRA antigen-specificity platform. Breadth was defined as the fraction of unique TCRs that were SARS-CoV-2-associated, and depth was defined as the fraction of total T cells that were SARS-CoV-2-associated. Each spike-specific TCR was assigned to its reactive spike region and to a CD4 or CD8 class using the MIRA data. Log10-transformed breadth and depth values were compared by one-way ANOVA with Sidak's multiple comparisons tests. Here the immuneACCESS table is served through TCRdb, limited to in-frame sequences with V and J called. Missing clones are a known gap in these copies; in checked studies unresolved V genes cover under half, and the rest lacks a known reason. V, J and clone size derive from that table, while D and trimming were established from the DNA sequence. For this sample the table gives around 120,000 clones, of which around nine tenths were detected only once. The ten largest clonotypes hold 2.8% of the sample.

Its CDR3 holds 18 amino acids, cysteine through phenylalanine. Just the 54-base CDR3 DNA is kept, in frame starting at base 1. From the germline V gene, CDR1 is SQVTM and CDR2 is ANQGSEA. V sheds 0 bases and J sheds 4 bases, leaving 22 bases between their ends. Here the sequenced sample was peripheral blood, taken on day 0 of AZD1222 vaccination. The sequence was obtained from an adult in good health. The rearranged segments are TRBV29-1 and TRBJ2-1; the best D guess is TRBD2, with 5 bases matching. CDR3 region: CSVEDLPSTRRGYNEQFF. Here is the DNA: TGCAGCGTTGAAGATCTCCCCTCCACCCGACGGGGATACAATGAGCAGTTCTTC.